This record looks at one T cell receptor beta chain sequence and its context. Its antigen is unknown. Base qualities are not provided; no much larger clone lies one nucleotide away. Trimming takes 4 bases from V and 3 bases from J, and the germline ends sit 7 bases apart. From cysteine to phenylalanine, the CDR3 is 12 amino acids long. Only CDR3 DNA is held: 36 bases, read in frame from base 1. The germline V gene supplies CDR1 SGHNT and CDR2 YENEEA. The entry originates in a study of OX40 agonist ivuxolimab in advanced cancers. With regard to the full study: Ivuxolimab, which targeted the costimulatory receptor OX40 (CD134), was an agonistic, fully human IgG2 monoclonal antibody. Intravenous ivuxolimab was administered to patients every 2 weeks at six dose levels: 0.01, 0.1, 0.3, 1.5, 3 and 10 mg/kg. Among the approximately 54 dose-escalation patients, some 20 had hepatocellular carcinoma, about 15 melanoma, 9 renal cell carcinoma and 9 head and neck cancer. The dose-escalation cohort was over 70% male with a mean age of roughly 60 years, ranging from about 23 to 85. Prior anti-PD-1, anti-PD-L1 or anti-CTLA-4 therapy was permitted, and checkpoint inhibitors had been received by around 40% of dose-escalation patients. Three dose-escalation patients achieved partial responses, one with hepatocellular carcinoma and two with cutaneous melanoma. Peripheral TCRbeta sequencing was intended to test whether TCR sequence diversity was altered and clonal T-cell expansion was caused by ivuxolimab. The paper reports the monotherapy dose-escalation portion (N ≈ 50 patients) of the phase I ivuxolimab trial. What the work shows at the level of the full study, not this receptor alone: At doses of 0.1 to 3.0 mg/kg, clonal expansion of both CD4+ and CD8+ blood T cells was observed from baseline to week 6. After ivuxolimab, CD8+ T cells had more expanded clones than CD4+ T cells on average. In the 0.1-3.0 mg/kg groups, partial responders were among the patients with the lowest normalized peripheral clonal expansion, particularly in CD8+ T cells. The antigen specificity of the peripheral T cells that underwent clonal expansion was not determined. Low levels of normalized T-cell clonal expansion were also shown by some nonresponding patients.

For sequencing of the TCRbeta CDR3 region, genomic DNA was extracted from the sorted cells. TCRbeta CDR3 regions were sequenced using the immunoSEQ Assay. As stored in TCRdb, this immuneACCESS dataset retains in-frame rearrangements with V and J assigned. A fraction of the clones does not appear; measured against another copy, unresolved V genes explain less than half of the discrepancy, and the remainder lacks a known reason. The sample table contains just under 80,000 clones; only one count was recorded for approximately 90% of them. Approximately 0.38% of the sample belongs to the ten largest clones. Patients with autoimmune disease history or receiving systemic immunosuppression were excluded from the trial. In every dose cohort, peripheral blood was drawn for TCR sequencing at baseline, cycle 4 day 1, and cycle 7 day 1. Samples came from an open-label, multicenter, first-in-human phase I dose-escalation trial of ivuxolimab. Adults with locally advanced or metastatic melanoma, renal cell carcinoma, hepatocellular carcinoma or head and neck squamous cell carcinoma were enrolled in the trial. CD4+ and CD8+ T cells were sorted separately from peripheral blood before TCR sequencing.

The input for sequencing was CD4+ or CD8+ T cells sorted from blood, taken in a trial of the OX40 agonist ivuxolimab. The rearranged chain carries TRBV11-3 and TRBJ2-7, with no confident D gene call. The sequence came from an adult with an advanced solid tumor such as melanoma, head and neck, liver or kidney cancer. The bases read TGTGCCAGCAGCTCGGACGGCTACGAGCAGTACTTC. The encoded protein is CASSSDGYEQYF.